This entry lists 14 T cell receptor beta chains sequenced from one sample in a study of cytomegalovirus exposure and HLA in healthy donors. PCR amplification relied on 60 Vbeta primers (plus 13 Jbeta primers). Profiled with immunoSEQ multiplex PCR; TCRdb holds only in-frame clones, not every one. The repertoire includes about 89,000 clones, over 75% of them detected once, and more than 3% sits in the top ten. What was sequenced was PBMCs. The origin of the receptors is a female donor in good health and CMV-seropositive.

The chain couples TRBV5-6 to TRBJ1-2, with 11 nucleotides matching TRBD1. CDR3 length: 16 residues. Per the germline V gene, CDR1 is SGHDT and CDR2 is YYEEEE. The ends lost 0 bases at V and 5 bases at J; junction bases unmatched: 6. Here the CDR3 reads CASSLGTGGAGYGYTF. Here the CDR3 DNA reads TGTGCCAGCAGCTTGGGGACAGGGGGCGCAGGGTATGGCTACACCTTC.

A few counts support this clone. CDR3 in amino acids: CASSSSGLAYNTQYF. DNA of the CDR3: TGTGCCAGCAGCTCCTCGGGACTAGCGTATAATACGCAGTATTTT. The chain carries TRBV7-9 and TRBJ2-3, with TRBD2 matching 10 bases. Per the germline V gene, CDR1 is SEHNR and CDR2 is FQNEAQ (reference sequence). The CDR3 is made up of 15 amino acids. With V trimmed by 4 bases and J by 7 bases, 8 bases remained unmatched.

The chain combines TRBV15 with TRBJ1-4; no clear D gene. The germline gives CDR1 LNHNV, CDR2 YYDKDF (reference sequence). V lost 0 bases and J lost 7, with 12 bases in between. The CDR3 contains 15 residues. DNA for the CDR3: TGTGCCACCAGCAGAGAAATCCCACCCAGTGAAAAACTGTTTTTT. Its protein is CATSREIPPSEKLFF.

The chain is built from TRBV5-1 and TRBJ1-5; 10 nucleotides align to TRBD1. Per the germline V gene, CDR1 is SGHRS and CDR2 is YFSETQ. The CDR3 is made up of 14 amino acids. The junction had 5 bases not matched to a gene; V was cut back by 4 bases and J by 7 bases. DNA for the CDR3: TGCGCCAGCAGCCGGGACAGGGGCGGGCAGCCCCAGCATTTT. It yields the protein CASSRDRGGQPQHF.

The rearrangement links TRBV19 to TRBJ2-7; 8 nucleotides align to TRBD2. Germline CDR1 is LNHDA and CDR2 is SQIVND (reference sequence). CDR3 length equals 14 residues. With 0 bases clipped from V and 6 bases from J, the junction kept 4 bases outside the gene matches. The CDR3 sequence is CASSIEAGGSEQYF. Written as DNA, the CDR3 is TGTGCCAGTAGTATAGAGGCGGGAGGTAGCGAGCAGTACTTC.

The V and J genes are TRBV7-9 and TRBJ2-1; TRBD2 might be the D (5 bases). Germline assignment: CDR1 SEHNR and CDR2 FQNEAQ (reference sequence). The CDR3 spans 12 residues. Trimming shortened V by 4 bases and J by 9 bases, and 10 bases separated the two germline ends. CDR3: CASSSTLGEQFF. Here the CDR3 DNA reads TGTGCCAGCAGCTCCACACTAGGTGAGCAGTTCTTC.

This clone was detected only a few times. This chain links TRBV5-6 with TRBJ1-1; 8 bases map to TRBD1. Germline V gives CDR1 SGHDT, CDR2 YYEEEE. The CDR3 is made up of 15 amino acids. V was pared by 5 bases and J by 7 bases, with 13 bases of the junction left unmatched. The CDR3 here is CASRPRIGQGCEAFF. CDR3 in DNA: TGTGCCAGCAGACCACGTATTGGACAGGGCTGTGAAGCTTTCTTT. The complete variable domain, with remaining parts taken from reference TRBV5-6 and TRBJ1-1, reads DAGVTQSPTHLIKTRGQQVTLRCSPKSGHDTVSWYQQALGQGPQFIFQYYEEEERQRGNFPDRFSGHQFPNYSSELNVNALLLGDSALYLCASRPRIGQGCEAFFGQGTRLTVV.

The sample holds one count of this clone. This chain links TRBV27 with TRBJ2-1, with 8 nucleotides matching TRBD2. V dropped 5 bases and J dropped 7; count of bases not matched to a gene: 7. CDR1 is MNHEY and CDR2 is SMNVEV in the germline V gene (reference sequence). The CDR3 loop spans 14 amino acids. The DNA of the CDR3 is TGTGCCAGCAGTACGACGGGGGGGGCTAATGAGCAGTTCTTC. Translated: CASSTTGGANEQFF.

V gene TRBV2 combines with J gene TRBJ2-3; TRBD2 is a possible D gene (5 bases). Germline V gene lookup returns CDR1 SNHLY and CDR2 FYNNEI. This CDR3 is built from 14 residues. Trimming removed 7 bases at V and 2 bases at J, with 13 bases between. CDR3 in DNA: TGTGCCAGCAAGACTACAAGTTCCACAGATACGCAGTATTTT. This gives the protein CASKTTSSTDTQYF.

About this clone itself: The junction differs from germline at one of its ends, possibly a read error. The rearrangement joins TRBV2 to TRBJ1-2; D is perhaps TRBD1 (5 bases). The CDR3 is 11 amino acids. The germline gives CDR1 SNHLY, CDR2 FYNNEI. This chain's CDR3 is CASKQDYDYTF. The CDR3 DNA is TGTGCCAGCAAACAGGACTATGACTACACCTTC.

There are a few counts of this clone. This chain joins TRBV21-1 and TRBJ1-1; TRBD1 is the table's D call and was not checked against the DNA. TRBV21-1 is a pseudogene segment. CDR3 length: 16 residues. Here the CDR3 DNA reads TGTGCCAGCATCCCTCGGACAGACCGGTCGAGGACTGAAGCTTTCTTT. Protein sequence: CASIPRTDRSRTEAFF.

The chain links TRBV18 to TRBJ2-2, with TRBD1 matching 9 bases. Per the germline V gene, CDR1 is KGHSH and CDR2 is LQKENI. The V segment lost 3 bases and the J segment 3 bases; nucleotides outside the gene matches: 8. The CDR3 contains 17 residues. CDR3 in amino acids: CASSPTFGQGHTGELFF. CDR3 nucleotides: TGTGCCAGCTCACCGACCTTCGGACAGGGGCACACCGGGGAGCTGTTTTTT. Full variable domain (missing parts from reference TRBV18 and TRBJ2-2): NAGVMQNPRHLVRRRGQEARLRCSPMKGHSHVYWYRQLPEEGLKFMVYLQKENIIDESGMPKERFSAEFPKEGPSILRIQQVVRGDSAAYFCASSPTFGQGHTGELFFGEGSRLTVL.

There are a few counts of this clone. The V and J genes are TRBV2 and TRBJ1-1; D uncertain. Germline CDR1 reads SNHLY; CDR2 reads FYNNEI. There are 14 residues in the CDR3. V was shortened by 4 bases and J by 1 base, with 10 bases between the two germline ends. The CDR3 region has the DNA TGTGCCAGCAGTGGGGAGAATTGGAACACTGAAGCTTTCTTT. This translates into CASSGENWNTEAFF.

The chain combines TRBV9 with TRBJ1-1; unclear D gene. Germline lookup yields CDR1 SGDLS and CDR2 YYNGEE. This CDR3 is 13 amino acids long. With 6 bases removed from V and 1 base from J, the gap between germline ends came to 10 bases. The CDR3 nucleotides read TGTGCCAGCACCTCCAGTGAGAACACTGAAGCTTTCTTT. It is translated as CASTSSENTEAFF. The full variable domain, completed using reference TRBV9 and TRBJ1-1, is DSGVTQTPKHLITATGQRVTLRCSPRSGDLSVYWYQQSLDQGLQFLIQYYNGEERAKGNILERFSAQQFPDLHSELNLSSLELGDSALYFCASTSSENTEAFFGQGTRLTVV.